The subject of this entry is one T cell receptor beta chain. Antigen specificity is unknown. The germline gene is not matched at one end of the junction; a read error may be the cause. TCRdb keeps only in-frame clones here, not all; method: immunoSEQ multiplex PCR. The sample lists about 250,000 clones, roughly 87% occurring once. This sample is drawn from a study of cytomegalovirus exposure and HLA in healthy donors. The wider study: The 110 or so validation repertoires used a platform that matched the one used for the approximately 670 first-cohort repertoires, as a later analysis reported. Study-wide results and limits: The tendency of first-cohort TCR clusters to co-occur in the 130 or so validation repertoires was identified by a subsequent analysis. Investigators reported 150 to 200 TCR beta chains as tied to cytomegalovirus.

The CDR3 is 15 residues long. Germline lookup yields CDR1 SGHNT and CDR2 YYREEE (reference sequence). The source material was PBMCs. The V and J genes are TRBV5-4 and TRBJ2-7; no definite D call. This sequence originates from a man younger than 30 in good health and CMV-seropositive. CDR3 region: CASNLDVNGAYEQYF. In DNA form, the CDR3 reads TGTGCCAGCAACTTGGATGTTAACGGAGCCTACGAGCAGTACTTC.